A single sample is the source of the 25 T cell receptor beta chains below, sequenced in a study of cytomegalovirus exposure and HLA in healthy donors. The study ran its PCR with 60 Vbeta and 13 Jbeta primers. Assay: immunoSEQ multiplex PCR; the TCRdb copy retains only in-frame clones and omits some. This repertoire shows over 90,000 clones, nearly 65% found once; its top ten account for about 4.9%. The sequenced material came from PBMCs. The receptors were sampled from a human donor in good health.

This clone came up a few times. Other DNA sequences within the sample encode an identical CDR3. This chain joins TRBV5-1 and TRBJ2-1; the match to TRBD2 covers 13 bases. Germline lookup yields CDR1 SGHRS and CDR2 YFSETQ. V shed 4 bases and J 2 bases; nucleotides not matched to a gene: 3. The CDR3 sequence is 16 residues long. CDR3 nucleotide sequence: TGCGCCAGCAGCCTCGGACTAGCGGGAGCCTACAATGAGCAGTTCTTC. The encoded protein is CASSLGLAGAYNEQFF.

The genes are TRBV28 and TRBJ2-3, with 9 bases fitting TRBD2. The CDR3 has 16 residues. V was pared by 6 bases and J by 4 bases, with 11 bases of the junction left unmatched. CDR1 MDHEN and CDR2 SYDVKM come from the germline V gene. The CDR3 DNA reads TGTGCCAGCAGCCCCCCTTGGGCGGGAGGGGCAGATACGCAGTATTTT. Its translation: CASSPPWAGGADTQYF.

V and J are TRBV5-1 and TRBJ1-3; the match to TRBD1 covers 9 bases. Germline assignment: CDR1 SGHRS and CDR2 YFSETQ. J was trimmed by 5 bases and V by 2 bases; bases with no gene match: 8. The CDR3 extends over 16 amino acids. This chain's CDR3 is CASSFGEQGARNTIYF. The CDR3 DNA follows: TGCGCCAGCAGCTTTGGTGAACAGGGGGCGCGAAACACCATATATTTT. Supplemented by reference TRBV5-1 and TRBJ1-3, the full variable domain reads KAGVTQTPRYLIKTRGQQVTLSCSPISGHRSVSWYQQTPGQGLQFLFEYFSETQRNKGNFPGRFSGRQFSNSRSEMNVSTLELGDSALYLCASSFGEQGARNTIYFGEGSWLTVV.

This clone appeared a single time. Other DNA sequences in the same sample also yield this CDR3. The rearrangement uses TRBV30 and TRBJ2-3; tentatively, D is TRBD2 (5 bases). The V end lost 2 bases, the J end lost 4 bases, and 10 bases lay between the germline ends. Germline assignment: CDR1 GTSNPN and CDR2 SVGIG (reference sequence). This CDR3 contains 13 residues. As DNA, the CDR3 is TGTGCCTGGAGTTTGCTAGCCCCAGATACGCAGTATTTT. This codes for CAWSLLAPDTQYF.

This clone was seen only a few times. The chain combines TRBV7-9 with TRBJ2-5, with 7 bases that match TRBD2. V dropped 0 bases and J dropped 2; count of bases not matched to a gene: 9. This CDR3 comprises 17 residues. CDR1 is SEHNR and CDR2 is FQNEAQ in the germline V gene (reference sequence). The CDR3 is CASSLAPVGRGQETQYF. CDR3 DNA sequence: TGTGCCAGCAGCTTAGCGCCGGTAGGGAGGGGTCAAGAGACCCAGTACTTC.

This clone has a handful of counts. CDR3 nucleotides: TGTGCCAGCAGCCCCCGAGGACAAAGGTATCAGCCCCAGCATTTT. It is translated as CASSPRGQRYQPQHF. The V call is TRBV28, the J call TRBJ1-5, with D maybe TRBD1 (5 bases). Germline values: CDR1 MDHEN, CDR2 SYDVKM. V lost 6 bases and J lost 5, with 17 bases in between. The CDR3 consists of 15 residues.

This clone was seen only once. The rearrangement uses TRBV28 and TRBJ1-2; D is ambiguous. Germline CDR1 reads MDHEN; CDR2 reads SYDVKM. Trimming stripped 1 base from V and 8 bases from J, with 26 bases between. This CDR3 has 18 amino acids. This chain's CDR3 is CASSLYGRGQIKSGGYTF. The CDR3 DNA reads TGTGCCAGCAGTTTATATGGACGAGGGCAGATTAAGAGTGGAGGCTACACCTTC.

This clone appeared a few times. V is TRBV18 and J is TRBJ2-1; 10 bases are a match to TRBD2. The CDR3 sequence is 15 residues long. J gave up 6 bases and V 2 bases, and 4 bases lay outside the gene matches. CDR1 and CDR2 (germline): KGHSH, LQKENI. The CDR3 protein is CASSPWTSGRNEQFF. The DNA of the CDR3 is TGTGCCAGCTCACCATGGACTAGCGGACGCAATGAGCAGTTCTTC.

The CDR3 DNA reads TGTGCCAGCGTTCCGCGGTTCTCGACTGGGGCCAACGTCCTGACTTTC. It encodes CASVPRFSTGANVLTF. J is TRBJ2-6 and V is TRBV19; D uncertain. Between the trimmed V and J ends, which lost 9 bases and 2 bases, there was a span of 17 bases. Per the germline V gene, CDR1 is LNHDA and CDR2 is SQIVND (reference sequence). The CDR3 is 16 amino acids.

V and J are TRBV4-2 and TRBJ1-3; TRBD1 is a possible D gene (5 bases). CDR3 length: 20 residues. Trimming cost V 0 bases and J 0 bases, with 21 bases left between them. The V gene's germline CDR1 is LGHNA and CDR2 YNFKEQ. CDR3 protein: CASSQEPAGLTESSGNTIYF. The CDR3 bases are TGTGCCAGCAGCCAAGAACCGGCGGGACTGACCGAGAGCTCTGGAAACACCATATATTTT.

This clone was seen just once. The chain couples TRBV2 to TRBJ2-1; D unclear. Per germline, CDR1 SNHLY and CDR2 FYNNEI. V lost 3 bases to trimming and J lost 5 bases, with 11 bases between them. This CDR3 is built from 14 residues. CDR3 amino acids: CASSDFRKHNEQFF. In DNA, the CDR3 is TGTGCCAGCAGTGACTTTAGAAAACACAATGAGCAGTTCTTC.

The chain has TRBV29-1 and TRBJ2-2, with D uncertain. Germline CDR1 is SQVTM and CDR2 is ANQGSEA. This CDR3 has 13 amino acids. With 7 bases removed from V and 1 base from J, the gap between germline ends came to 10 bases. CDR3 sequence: CSAVSENTGELFF. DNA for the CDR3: TGCAGCGCCGTAAGCGAGAACACCGGGGAGCTGTTTTTT.

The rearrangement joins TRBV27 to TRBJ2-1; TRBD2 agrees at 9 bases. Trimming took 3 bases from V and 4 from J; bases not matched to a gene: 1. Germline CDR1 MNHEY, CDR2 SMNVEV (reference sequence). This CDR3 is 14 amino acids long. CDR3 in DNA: TGTGCCAGCAGTTTTACTAGCGGGTACAATGAGCAGTTCTTC. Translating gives CASSFTSGYNEQFF.

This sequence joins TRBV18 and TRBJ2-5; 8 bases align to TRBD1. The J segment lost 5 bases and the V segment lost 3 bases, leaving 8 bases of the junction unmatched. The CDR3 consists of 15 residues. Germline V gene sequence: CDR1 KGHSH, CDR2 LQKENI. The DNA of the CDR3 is TGTGCCAGCTCACCCGCAACAGGGGGTCAGGAGACCCAGTACTTC. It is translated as CASSPATGGQETQYF.

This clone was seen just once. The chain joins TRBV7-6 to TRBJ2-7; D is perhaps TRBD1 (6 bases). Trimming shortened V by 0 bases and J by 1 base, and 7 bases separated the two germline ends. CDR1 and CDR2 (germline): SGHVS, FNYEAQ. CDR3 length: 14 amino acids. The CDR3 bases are TGTGCCAGCAGCTTAGCAGGGGGTTCCTACGAGCAGTACTTC. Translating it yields CASSLAGGSYEQYF.

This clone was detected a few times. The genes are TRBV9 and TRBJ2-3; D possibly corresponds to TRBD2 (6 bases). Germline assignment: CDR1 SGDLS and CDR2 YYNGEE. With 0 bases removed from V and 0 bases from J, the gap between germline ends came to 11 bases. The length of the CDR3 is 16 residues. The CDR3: CASSVVAETSTDTQYF. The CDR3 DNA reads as TGTGCCAGCAGCGTAGTAGCGGAGACGAGCACAGATACGCAGTATTTT.

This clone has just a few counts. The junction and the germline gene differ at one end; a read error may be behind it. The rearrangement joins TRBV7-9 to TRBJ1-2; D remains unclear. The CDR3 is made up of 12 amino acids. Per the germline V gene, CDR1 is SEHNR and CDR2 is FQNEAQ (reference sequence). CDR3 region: CSSSLPGYGYTF. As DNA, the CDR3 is TGTTCCAGCAGCTTACCCGGCTATGGCTACACCTTC. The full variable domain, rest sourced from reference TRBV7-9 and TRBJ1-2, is DTGVSQNPRHKITKRGQNVTFRCDPISEHNRLYWYRQTLGQGPEFLTYFQNEAQLEKSRLLSDRFSAERPKGSFSTLEIQRTEQGDSAMYLCSSSLPGYGYTFGSGTRLTVV.

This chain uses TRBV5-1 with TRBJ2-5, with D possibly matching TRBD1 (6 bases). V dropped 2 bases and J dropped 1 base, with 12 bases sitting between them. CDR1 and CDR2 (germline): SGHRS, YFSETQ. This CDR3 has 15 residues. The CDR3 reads CASSFRGGSQETQYF. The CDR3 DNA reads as TGCGCCAGCAGCTTCAGGGGTGGGAGCCAAGAGACCCAGTACTTC. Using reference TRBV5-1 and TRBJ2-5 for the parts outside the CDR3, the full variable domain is KAGVTQTPRYLIKTRGQQVTLSCSPISGHRSVSWYQQTPGQGLQFLFEYFSETQRNKGNFPGRFSGRQFSNSRSEMNVSTLELGDSALYLCASSFRGGSQETQYFGPGTRLLVL.

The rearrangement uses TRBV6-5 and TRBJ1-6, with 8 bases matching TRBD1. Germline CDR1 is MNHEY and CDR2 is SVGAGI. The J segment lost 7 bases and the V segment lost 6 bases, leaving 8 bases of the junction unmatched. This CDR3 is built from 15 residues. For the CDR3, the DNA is TGTGCCAGCAGCCCCAGGACAGGGACCAATTCACCCCTCCACTTT. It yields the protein CASSPRTGTNSPLHF.

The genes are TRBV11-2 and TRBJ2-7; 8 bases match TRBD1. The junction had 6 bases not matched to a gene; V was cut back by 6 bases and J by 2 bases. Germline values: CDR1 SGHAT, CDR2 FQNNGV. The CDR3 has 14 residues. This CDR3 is CASSTGQGAYEQYF. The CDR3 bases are TGTGCCAGCAGTACAGGACAGGGTGCCTACGAGCAGTACTTC.

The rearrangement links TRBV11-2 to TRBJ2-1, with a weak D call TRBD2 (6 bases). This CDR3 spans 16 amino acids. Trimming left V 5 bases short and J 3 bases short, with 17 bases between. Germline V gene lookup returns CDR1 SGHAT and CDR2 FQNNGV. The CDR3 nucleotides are TGTGCCAGCAGCCCCATCGCCGGAGGGTTCTACAATGAGCAGTTCTTC. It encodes CASSPIAGGFYNEQFF.

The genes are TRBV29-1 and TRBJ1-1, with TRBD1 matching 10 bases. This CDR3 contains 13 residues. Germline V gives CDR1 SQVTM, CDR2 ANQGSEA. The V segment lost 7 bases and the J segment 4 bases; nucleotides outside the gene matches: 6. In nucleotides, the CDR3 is TGCAGCGCCCGGACAGGGGGGATCACTGAAGCTTTCTTT. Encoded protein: CSARTGGITEAFF.

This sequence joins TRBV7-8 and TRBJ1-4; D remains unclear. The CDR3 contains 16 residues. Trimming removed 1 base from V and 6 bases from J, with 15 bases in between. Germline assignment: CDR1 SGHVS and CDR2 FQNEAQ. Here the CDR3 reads CASSLVLAGLDEKLFF. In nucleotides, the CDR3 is TGTGCCAGCAGCTTAGTCCTCGCGGGGTTGGATGAAAAACTGTTTTTT.

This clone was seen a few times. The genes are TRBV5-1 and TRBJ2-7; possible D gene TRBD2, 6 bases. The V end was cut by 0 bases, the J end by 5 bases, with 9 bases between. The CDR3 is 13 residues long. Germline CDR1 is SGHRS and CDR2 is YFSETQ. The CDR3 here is CASSLEGRNEQYF. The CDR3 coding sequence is TGCGCCAGCAGCTTGGAAGGGAGGAACGAGCAGTACTTC.

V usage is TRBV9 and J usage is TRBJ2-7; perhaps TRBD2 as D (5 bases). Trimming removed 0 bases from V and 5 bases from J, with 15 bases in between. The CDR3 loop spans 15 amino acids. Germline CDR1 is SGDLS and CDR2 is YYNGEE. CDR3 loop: CASSVGVGVANEQYF. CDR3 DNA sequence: TGTGCCAGCAGCGTAGGCGTGGGAGTTGCCAACGAGCAGTACTTC.